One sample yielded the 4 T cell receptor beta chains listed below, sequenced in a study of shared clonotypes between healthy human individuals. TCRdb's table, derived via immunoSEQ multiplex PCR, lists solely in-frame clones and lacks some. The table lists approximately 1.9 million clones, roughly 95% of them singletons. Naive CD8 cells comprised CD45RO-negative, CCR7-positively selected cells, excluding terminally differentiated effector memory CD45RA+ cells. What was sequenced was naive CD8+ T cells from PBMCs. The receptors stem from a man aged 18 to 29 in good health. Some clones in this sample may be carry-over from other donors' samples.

In DNA, the CDR3 is TGTGCCAGCAGCTCCGCGGGGGACGGCTGGAACCGGTACGAGCAGTACTTC. Its translation: CASSSAGDGWNRYEQYF. This sequence joins TRBV7-9 and TRBJ2-7, with TRBD2 matching 7 bases. The germline gives CDR1 SEHNR, CDR2 FQNEAQ (reference sequence). V was pared by 4 bases and J by 4 bases, with 16 bases of the junction left unmatched. CDR3 size: 17 residues.

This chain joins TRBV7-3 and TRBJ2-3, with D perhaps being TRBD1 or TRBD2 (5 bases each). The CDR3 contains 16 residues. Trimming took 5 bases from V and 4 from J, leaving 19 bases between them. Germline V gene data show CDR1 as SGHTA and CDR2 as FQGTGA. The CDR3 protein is CASSPRDPRVSDTQYF. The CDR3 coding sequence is TGTGCCAGCAGCCCCCGGGACCCGAGGGTGTCAGATACGCAGTATTTT.

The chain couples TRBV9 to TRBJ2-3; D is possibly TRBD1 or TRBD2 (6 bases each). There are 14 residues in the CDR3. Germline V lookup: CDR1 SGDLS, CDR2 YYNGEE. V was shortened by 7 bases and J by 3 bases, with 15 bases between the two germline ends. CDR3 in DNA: TGTGCCAGCCAAATGGGGGGCGAAACAGATACGCAGTATTTT. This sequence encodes CASQMGGETDTQYF.

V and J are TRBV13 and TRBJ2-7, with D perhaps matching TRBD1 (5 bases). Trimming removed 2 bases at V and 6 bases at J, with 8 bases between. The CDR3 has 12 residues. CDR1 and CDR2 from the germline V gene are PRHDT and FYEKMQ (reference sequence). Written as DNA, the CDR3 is TGTGCCAGCAGCTTAACCCAGGGCGAGCAGTACTTC. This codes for CASSLTQGEQYF.